The following is a T cell receptor beta chain sequence with its context. Its antigen is not known. The donors were in the approximately 130-subject validation cohort, distinct from the approximately 610-subject first cohort. The CDR3 has 17 residues. CDR1 MDHEN and CDR2 SYDVKM come from the germline V gene. V lost 5 bases and J 1 base, leaving 15 bases between the germline ends. The repertoire was sequenced with immunoSEQ multiplex PCR; TCRdb's copy has only in-frame clones and lacks some. The repertoire holds 200,000 or so clones, with 84% as singletons. The record originates from a study of cytomegalovirus exposure and HLA in healthy donors. General observations from the study: Specificity of a few CMV-associated chains for CMV antigens was verified in vitro. Listed as cytomegalovirus-associated were over 150 TCR beta chains. It was reported that the classifier diagnosed cytomegalovirus status with high specificity and sensitivity in both the original and validation cohorts.

This receptor was identified in a man younger than 30 in good health and CMV-seropositive. Sequencing was carried out using PBMCs. The rearrangement joins TRBV28 to TRBJ2-6; no reliable D call. DNA of the CDR3: TGTGCCAGCAGTAAAGAGGCCGGAAGGTCTGGGGCCAACGTCCTGACTTTC. The encoded protein is CASSKEAGRSGANVLTF.